This T cell receptor (beta chain) was sequenced during a study of blood T cell repertoires in COVID-19. On the study more broadly: Samples representing acute and convalescent COVID-19 were sourced from the United States, Italy and Spain. Sources were T cells, B-cell-depleted T cells, or PBMCs; the material itself was cDNA or gDNA.

Per the authors' pipeline: Amplified reference gene primers provided the basis for estimating nucleated cell counts. Profiling relied on immunoSEQ multiplex PCR, and the TCRdb table lists in-frame clones only, not all of them. The DNA gave D and trimming, while V, J and clone size come from that table. The sample shows 310,000 or so clones, around 86% of them seen only once. This clone was recorded only once. From germline, CDR1 is SGHNT and CDR2 YYREEE (reference sequence). V gave up 1 base and J gave up 5 bases, with 9 bases separating them. This CDR3 region has 13 residues. Sample: peripheral blood. The origin of this receptor is a man between 70 and 80 years old with acute or convalescent COVID-19. V usage is TRBV5-4 and J usage is TRBJ2-5, with a possible D match to TRBD1 (5 bases). CDR3 protein: CASSLQGLETQYF. As DNA, the CDR3 is TGTGCCAGCAGCTTGCAGGGTCTGGAGACCCAGTACTTC. Based on the CDR3 plus reference TRBV5-4 and TRBJ2-5, the full variable domain is ETGVTQSPTHLIKTRGQQVTLRCSSQSGHNTVSWYQQALGQGPQFIFQYYREEENGRGNFPPRFSGLQFPNYSSELNVNALELDDSALYLCASSLQGLETQYFGPGTRLLVL.